This T cell receptor (beta chain) derives from a study of blood T cell repertoires in COVID-19. V was clipped by 7 bases and J by 2 bases, with 12 bases between them. CDR1 and CDR2 from the germline V gene are MNHEY and SVGAGI. This CDR3 contains 13 residues. Sequencing was performed with immunoSEQ multiplex PCR; in TCRdb, only in-frame clones are kept and a portion is missing. The data contain approximately 360,000 clones, roughly four fifths of them singletons. The specimen was PBMCs or T cells enriched from blood (not recorded which). This clonotype originated in a woman aged 45 to 65 who had recovered from COVID-19. This rearrangement joins TRBV6-5 to TRBJ2-7, with a possible D match to TRBD2 (6 bases). The CDR3 sequence is CASILREPYEQYF. CDR3 nucleotides: TGTGCCAGCATCCTACGGGAGCCCTACGAGCAGTACTTC.